This is a list of T cell receptor beta chains from one sample in a study of vaccination effects on CD4 cells after COVID-19. No antigen has been assigned to these receptors. Sequencing was performed with immunoSEQ multiplex PCR; in TCRdb, only in-frame clones are kept and a portion is missing. Of about 63,000 clones in the sample, less than 80% were seen once. The material was CD4+ T cells from PBMCs cultured with HCoV-OC43 spike peptides, obtained before COVID-19 vaccination. These TCRs come from a human donor who received a COVID-19 vaccine. The CDR3 runs from the conserved cysteine through the conserved F or W. Fields, in order: V gene, J gene, D gene, clone size, CDR3 protein, CDR3 DNA. A D gene is named only where the DNA matches it firmly. Expanded clones get a size class; other rows say once, few or many, or leave the size out.

TRBV29-1	TRBJ2-3	TRBD1	NA	CSARSTGGGTDTQYF	TGCAGCGCCCGCTCGACAGGGGGGGGGACAGATACGCAGTATTTT
TRBV10-1	TRBJ2-1	NA	few	CASSESFYNEQFF	TGCGCCAGCAGTGAGTCGTTTTACAATGAGCAGTTCTTC
TRBV20-1	TRBJ1-4	NA	NA	CSASNEKLFF	TGCAGTGCTTCTAATGAAAAACTGTTTTTT
TRBV18	TRBJ2-5	TRBD2	NA	CASSRSLYLAGGEETQYF	TGTGCCAGCTCACGCAGTTTGTATCTAGCGGGTGGTGAAGAGACCCAGTACTTC
TRBV5-3	TRBJ2-5	NA	NA	CARSSPDGAQETQYF	TGTGCCAGAAGCTCGCCCGACGGTGCCCAAGAGACCCAGTACTTC
TRBV6-2/TRBV6-3	TRBJ2-2	TRBD2	few	CASSRLAGGPGELFF	TGTGCCAGCAGTAGACTAGCGGGGGGGCCTGGGGAGCTGTTTTTT
TRBV25-1	TRBJ1-2	NA	NA	CASSDGPNYGYTF	TGTGCCAGCAGTGACGGACCTAACTATGGCTACACCTTC
TRBV11-2	TRBJ1-1	NA	NA	CASSLDLWQNTEAFF	TGTGCCAGCAGCTTAGATCTGTGGCAGAACACTGAAGCTTTCTTT
TRBV5-5	TRBJ2-3	NA	NA	CASSWVRGGTDTQYF	TGTGCCAGCAGTTGGGTTCGGGGCGGCACAGATACGCAGTATTTT
TRBV12-5	TRBJ1-2	NA	once	CASGLDSGGVGGYTF	TGTGCTAGTGGTTTGGACTCGGGCGGGGTTGGTGGCTACACCTTC
TRBV6-6	TRBJ1-4	TRBD1	NA	CASKGASPATNEKLFF	TGTGCCAGCAAGGGGGCCAGCCCTGCGACCAATGAAAAACTGTTTTTT
TRBV28	TRBJ1-2	NA	NA	CASSPSRDGRYGYTF	TGTGCCAGCAGCCCTTCAAGGGACGGCCGCTATGGCTACACCTTC
TRBV19	TRBJ1-1	NA	NA	CASSKAASNTEAFF	TGTGCCAGTAGTAAGGCAGCATCGAACACTGAAGCTTTCTTT
TRBV4-3	TRBJ2-5	NA	NA	CASSIDRAKTQYF	TGCGCCAGCAGCATTGATAGAGCGAAGACCCAGTACTTC
TRBV7-9	TRBJ1-1	NA	NA	CASSYRQVTEAFF	TGTGCCAGCAGTTACCGACAGGTAACTGAAGCTTTCTTT
TRBV2	TRBJ1-5	TRBD1	NA	CASSRDRSNQPQHF	TGTGCCAGCAGTCGGGACAGGAGCAATCAGCCCCAGCATTTT
TRBV7-9	TRBJ1-4	NA	NA	CASSLDPGLTNEKLFF	TGTGCCAGCAGCTTAGATCCGGGTTTGACTAATGAAAAACTGTTTTTT
TRBV28	TRBJ1-5	NA	few	CASRDRRDQPQHF	TGTGCCAGCAGGGATCGGAGGGATCAGCCCCAGCATTTT
TRBV7-3	TRBJ2-3	TRBD2	few	CASSLMGGVDTQYF	TGTGCCAGCAGCTTAATGGGAGGGGTAGATACGCAGTATTTT
TRBV7-4	TRBJ1-1	NA	few	CASSLQGSGTEAFF	TGTGCCAGCAGCCTTCAGGGTAGTGGCACTGAAGCTTTCTTT
TRBV16	TRBJ1-4	NA	NA	CASSYNIVTNEKLFF	TGTGCCAGCAGCTACAACATCGTAACTAATGAAAAACTGTTTTTT
TRBV7-2	TRBJ2-3	NA	few	CASSFRVTDTQYF	TGTGCCAGCAGCTTTCGGGTCACAGATACGCAGTATTTT
TRBV28	TRBJ1-4	TRBD1	NA	CASSSLTGVGWEKLFF	TGTGCCAGCAGTTCCCTGACAGGGGTAGGGTGGGAAAAACTGTTTTTT
TRBV12-3/TRBV12-4	TRBJ2-3	NA	once	CASRTGADTQYF	TGTGCCAGCAGAACCGGGGCGGATACGCAGTATTTT
TRBV12-3/TRBV12-4	TRBJ1-4	NA	NA	CASSLGAREKLFF	TGTGCCAGCAGCCTGGGGGCTCGTGAAAAACTGTTTTTT
TRBV19	TRBJ2-1	TRBD1	NA	CASSKDRDDEQFF	TGTGCCAGTAGTAAAGACAGGGACGATGAGCAGTTCTTC
TRBV7-8	TRBJ1-2	NA	once	CASSLGHTYYGYTF	TGTGCCAGCAGCTTGGGACACACTTACTATGGCTACACCTTC
TRBV5-1	TRBJ1-5	TRBD1	NA	CASSTGQGEGNQPQHF	TGCGCCAGCAGCACGGGACAGGGAGAGGGGAATCAGCCCCAGCATTTT
TRBV2	TRBJ1-6	NA	NA	CASSYQGSYNSPLHF	TGTGCCAGCAGTTACCAGGGATCCTATAATTCACCCCTCCACTTT
TRBV9	TRBJ2-2	NA	NA	CASSVLLEGELFF	TGTGCCAGCAGCGTACTTTTGGAGGGGGAGCTGTTTTTT
TRBV2	TRBJ2-3	TRBD2	NA	CASKTSSSTDTQYF	TGTGCCAGCAAGACTAGCTCTAGCACAGATACGCAGTATTTT
TRBV5-5	TRBJ1-1	NA	NA	CASSLVPGYTEAFF	TGTGCCAGCAGCTTGGTTCCGGGTTACACTGAAGCTTTCTTT
TRBV2	TRBJ1-2	NA	NA	CASTRTVGYGYTF	TGTGCCAGCACTCGGACGGTCGGCTATGGCTACACCTTC
TRBV6-1	TRBJ1-1	NA	once	CASSDPGTDSPNTEAFF	TGTGCCAGCAGTGATCCTGGCACCGACAGCCCGAACACTGAAGCTTTCTTT
TRBV6-2/TRBV6-3	TRBJ2-5	NA	NA	CASSYGGSGTQYF	TGTGCCAGCAGTTACGGGGGATCGGGGACCCAGTACTTC
TRBV6-1	TRBJ1-2	NA	NA	CASSEGTADGYTF	TGTGCCAGCAGCGAAGGTACAGCAGATGGCTACACCTTC
TRBV5-4	TRBJ1-2	TRBD1	NA	CASSLEGQLGYTF	TGTGCCAGCAGCTTGGAGGGACAGTTGGGCTACACCTTC
TRBV7-2	TRBJ1-1	NA	NA	CASSLGGGMNTEAFF	TGTGCCAGCAGCTTGGGCGGGGGGATGAACACTGAAGCTTTCTTT
TRBV7-3	TRBJ2-1	TRBD2	NA	CASSQSGGGAYNEQFF	TGTGCCAGCAGCCAAAGCGGGGGGGGTGCCTACAATGAGCAGTTCTTC
TRBV5-6	TRBJ2-6	NA	NA	CASSRATTVPSGANVLTF	TGTGCCAGCAGCCGGGCGACTACCGTACCCTCTGGGGCCAACGTCCTGACTTTC
TRBV9	TRBJ2-6	NA	NA	CASSVPTGANVLTF	TGTGCCAGCAGCGTACCGACTGGGGCCAACGTCCTGACTTTC
TRBV21-1	TRBJ1-2	NA	NA	CASSKCEGSPNYGYTF	TGTGCCAGCAGCAAATGTGAAGGCTCGCCTAACTATGGCTACACCTTC
TRBV24-1	TRBJ1-5	NA	NA	CATSPGGGRRFQPQHF	TGTGCCACCAGTCCCGGGGGGGGGCGCAGGTTCCAGCCCCAGCATTTT
TRBV2	TRBJ2-1	TRBD2	NA	CASNSGGAWNEQFF	TGTGCCAGTAATAGCGGGGGGGCCTGGAATGAGCAGTTCTTC
TRBV29-1	TRBJ1-2	NA	NA	CSVGNYGYTF	TGCAGCGTGGGGAACTATGGCTACACCTTC
TRBV24-1	TRBJ1-5	TRBD1	once	CATSDFRGRGLGQPQHF	TGTGCCACCAGTGATTTTCGCGGCAGGGGGCTTGGTCAGCCCCAGCATTTT
TRBV18	TRBJ2-3	NA	NA	CASSTSTADTQYF	TGTGCCAGCTCAACGAGTACAGCAGATACGCAGTATTTT
TRBV4-3	TRBJ1-5	TRBD1	NA	CASSLDRGLQPQHF	TGCGCCAGCAGCCTGGACAGGGGGCTACAGCCCCAGCATTTT
TRBV30	TRBJ1-5	TRBD1	NA	CAWSASRTGGSNQPQHF	TGTGCCTGGAGTGCCAGTCGAACAGGGGGGAGCAATCAGCCCCAGCATTTT
TRBV7-2	TRBJ2-5	NA	NA	CASSLVFGETQYF	TGTGCCAGCAGCTTAGTCTTCGGGGAGACCCAGTACTTC
TRBV6-5	TRBJ1-4	NA	few	CASSSGAGLEKLFF	TGTGCCAGCAGCTCAGGGGCGGGTCTTGAAAAACTGTTTTTT
TRBV6-2/TRBV6-3	TRBJ1-2	TRBD1	NA	CASSYRAGGNYGYTF	TGTGCCAGCAGTTACCGGGCAGGGGGTAACTATGGCTACACCTTC
TRBV5-1	TRBJ1-1	TRBD1	NA	CASTDRGNTEAFF	TGCGCCAGCACCGACAGGGGTAACACTGAAGCTTTCTTT
TRBV5-4	TRBJ2-3	NA	NA	CASSLASSTDTQYF	TGTGCCAGCAGCTTGGCTAGCAGCACAGATACGCAGTATTTT
TRBV9	TRBJ2-2	TRBD1	once	CASSSSWTGNTGELFF	TGTGCCAGCAGCTCCTCCTGGACAGGGAACACCGGGGAGCTGTTTTTT
TRBV5-1	TRBJ1-2	NA	NA	CASSLTQGRSYGYTF	TGCGCCAGCAGCCTAACCCAGGGTCGGAGCTATGGCTACACCTTC
TRBV5-5	TRBJ1-5	NA	NA	CASSSGPSNQPQHF	TGTGCCAGCAGCTCGGGACCAAGCAATCAGCCCCAGCATTTT